A selection of T cell receptor beta chains follows, all from one sample in a study of blood T cells in healthy people across ages. A single record per CDR3 protein comes from TCRdb applying MiXCR to the 5' RACE reads. The data show over 600,000 distinct CDR3 sequences, around three fifths seen once. The specimen sequenced was blood. These receptors were obtained from a man aged 35 to 55 in good health. The CDR3 runs from the conserved cysteine through the conserved F or W.

v_call: TRBV12-3/TRBV12-4
cdr3_aa: CACSPGDFRGETQYF

v_call: TRBV5-6
cdr3_aa: CASGRGQETQYF

v_call: TRBV9
cdr3_aa: CASSPREGTYEQYF

v_call: TRBV9
cdr3_aa: CASSAAGQGADTQYF

v_call: TRBV20-1
cdr3_aa: CSASFRAGIRNNEQFF

v_call: TRBV5-1
cdr3_aa: CASSRTGYDEQYF

v_call: TRBV20-1
cdr3_aa: CSARNAGLDTQYF

v_call: TRBV5-1
cdr3_aa: CASRPRQGSYNSPLHF

v_call: TRBV25-1
cdr3_aa: CASSEQGESYEQYF

v_call: TRBV29-1
cdr3_aa: CSVEARADNEQFF

v_call: TRBV24-1
cdr3_aa: CATSDALSAGGTDTQYF

v_call: TRBV4-3
cdr3_aa: CASSQDFTSYEQFF

v_call: TRBV5-1
cdr3_aa: CASSLVGGDPRTQYF

v_call: TRBV6-1
cdr3_aa: CASSVVGQRYQPQHF

v_call: TRBV29-1
cdr3_aa: CSVKASIDSNQPQHF

v_call: TRBV6-2/TRBV6-3
cdr3_aa: CASSSNRDLNQPQHF

v_call: TRBV9
cdr3_aa: CASSETGGLNEKLFF

v_call: TRBV13
cdr3_aa: CASSLDVTGLSYEQYF

v_call: TRBV5-1
cdr3_aa: CASSFTTGINEAFF

v_call: TRBV6-1
cdr3_aa: CASSRDRARGPYEQYF

v_call: TRBV6-5
cdr3_aa: CASKEGPGANVLTF

v_call: TRBV5-1
cdr3_aa: CASSLGNREDEKLFF

v_call: TRBV4-3
cdr3_aa: CASSQAGGGYNEQFF

v_call: TRBV3-1
cdr3_aa: CASSQGLLNQPQHF

v_call: TRBV3-1
cdr3_aa: CASSQKGATEAFF

v_call: TRBV29-1
cdr3_aa: CSVDEIRETQYF

v_call: TRBV20-1
cdr3_aa: CSARDPSGGGGETQYF

v_call: TRBV4-1
cdr3_aa: CASSQDGTDNTEAFF

v_call: TRBV7-9
cdr3_aa: CASSRPGSSYNEQFF

v_call: TRBV15
cdr3_aa: CATSRNRNGIGYEQYF

v_call: TRBV29-1
cdr3_aa: CSVVGIAGGPGEQFF

v_call: TRBV4-2
cdr3_aa: CASSQPPEAVPQYF

v_call: TRBV2
cdr3_aa: CASSTGVNEKLFF

v_call: TRBV4-2
cdr3_aa: CASSQGEGSGYTF

v_call: TRBV5-5
cdr3_aa: CASSWMYQETQYF

v_call: TRBV6-2/TRBV6-3
cdr3_aa: CASRADRERTDTQYF

v_call: TRBV7-3
cdr3_aa: CAGGTSRESYEQYF

v_call: TRBV20-1
cdr3_aa: CSARKVAKNIQYF

v_call: TRBV7-2
cdr3_aa: CASSRETSTDTQYF

v_call: TRBV5-6
cdr3_aa: CASSLEEYNEQFF

v_call: TRBV20-1
cdr3_aa: CSAPSEAGNNEQYF

v_call: TRBV7-9
cdr3_aa: CASSAGAVYEQYF

v_call: TRBV29-1
cdr3_aa: CSVRPGQGANEQFF

v_call: TRBV5-1
cdr3_aa: CASSVLAGGSYNEQFF

v_call: TRBV28
cdr3_aa: CASSLSRAEQFF

v_call: TRBV20-1
cdr3_aa: CSARRRGEQYF

v_call: TRBV29-1
cdr3_aa: CSSSSWGQIMNTEAFF

v_call: TRBV9
cdr3_aa: CASSSGGSTSSYNEQFF

v_call: TRBV29-1
cdr3_aa: CSVDRVITDTQYF

v_call: TRBV15
cdr3_aa: CATSRRQGVSYEQYF

v_call: TRBV5-1
cdr3_aa: CASSLDRDYGEAFF